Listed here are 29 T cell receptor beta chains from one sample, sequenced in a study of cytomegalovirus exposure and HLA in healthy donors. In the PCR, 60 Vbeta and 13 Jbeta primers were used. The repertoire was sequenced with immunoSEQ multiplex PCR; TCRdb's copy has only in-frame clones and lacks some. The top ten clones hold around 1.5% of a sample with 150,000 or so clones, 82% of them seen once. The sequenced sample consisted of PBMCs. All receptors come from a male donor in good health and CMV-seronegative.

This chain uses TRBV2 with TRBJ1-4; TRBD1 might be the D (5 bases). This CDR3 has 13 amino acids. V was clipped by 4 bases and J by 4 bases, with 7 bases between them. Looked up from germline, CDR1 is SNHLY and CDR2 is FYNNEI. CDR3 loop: CASSAGLNEKLFF. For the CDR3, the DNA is TGTGCCAGCAGTGCGGGACTTAATGAAAAACTGTTTTTT.

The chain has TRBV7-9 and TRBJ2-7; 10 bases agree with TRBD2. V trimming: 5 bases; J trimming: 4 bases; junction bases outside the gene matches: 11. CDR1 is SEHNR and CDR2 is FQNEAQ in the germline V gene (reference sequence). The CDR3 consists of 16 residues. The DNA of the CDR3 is TGTGCCAGCAGCACCGTCGGGCTAGCGGGAGTGTACGAGCAGTACTTC. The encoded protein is CASSTVGLAGVYEQYF.

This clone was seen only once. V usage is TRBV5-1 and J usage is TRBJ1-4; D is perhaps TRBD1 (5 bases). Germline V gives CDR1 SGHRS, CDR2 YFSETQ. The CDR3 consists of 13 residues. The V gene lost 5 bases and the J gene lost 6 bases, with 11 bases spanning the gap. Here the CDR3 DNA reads TGCGCCAGCAGTCGGGGGTCGGATGAAAAACTGTTTTTT. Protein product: CASSRGSDEKLFF.

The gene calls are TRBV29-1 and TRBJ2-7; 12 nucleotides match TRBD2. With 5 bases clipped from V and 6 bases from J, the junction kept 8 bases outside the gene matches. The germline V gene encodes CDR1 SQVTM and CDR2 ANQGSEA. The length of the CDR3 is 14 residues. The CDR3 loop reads CSVRMTSGSSEQYF. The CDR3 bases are TGCAGCGTTCGTATGACTAGCGGGAGTTCCGAGCAGTACTTC.

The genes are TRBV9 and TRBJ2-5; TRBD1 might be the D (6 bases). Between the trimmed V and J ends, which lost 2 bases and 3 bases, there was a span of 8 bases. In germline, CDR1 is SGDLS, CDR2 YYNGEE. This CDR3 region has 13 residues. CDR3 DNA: TGTGCCAGCAGCGTCCGGGACAAAGAGACCCAGTACTTC. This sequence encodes CASSVRDKETQYF. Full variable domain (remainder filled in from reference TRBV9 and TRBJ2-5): DSGVTQTPKHLITATGQRVTLRCSPRSGDLSVYWYQQSLDQGLQFLIQYYNGEERAKGNILERFSAQQFPDLHSELNLSSLELGDSALYFCASSVRDKETQYFGPGTRLLVL.

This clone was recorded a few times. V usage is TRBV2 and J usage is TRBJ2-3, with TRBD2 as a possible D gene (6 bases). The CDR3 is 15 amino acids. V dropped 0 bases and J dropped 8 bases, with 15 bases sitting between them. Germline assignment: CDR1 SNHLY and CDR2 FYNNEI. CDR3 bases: TGTGCCAGCAGTGAAGCGCTTCGGGACTTTTCTACGCAGTATTTT. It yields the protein CASSEALRDFSTQYF.

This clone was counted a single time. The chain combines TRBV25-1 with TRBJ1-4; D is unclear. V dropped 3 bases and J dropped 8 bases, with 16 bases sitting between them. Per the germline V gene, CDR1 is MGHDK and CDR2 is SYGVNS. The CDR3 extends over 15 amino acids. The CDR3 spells CASSDPAGLREKLFF. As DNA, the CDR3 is TGTGCCAGCAGTGATCCCGCCGGACTTCGGGAAAAACTGTTTTTT.

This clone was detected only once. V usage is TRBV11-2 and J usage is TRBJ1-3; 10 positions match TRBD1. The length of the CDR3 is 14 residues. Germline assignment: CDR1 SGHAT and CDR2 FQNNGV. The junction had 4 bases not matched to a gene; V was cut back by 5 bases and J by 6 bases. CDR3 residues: CASSLDRGPNTIYF. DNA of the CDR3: TGTGCCAGCAGCCTCGACAGGGGGCCAAACACCATATATTTT.

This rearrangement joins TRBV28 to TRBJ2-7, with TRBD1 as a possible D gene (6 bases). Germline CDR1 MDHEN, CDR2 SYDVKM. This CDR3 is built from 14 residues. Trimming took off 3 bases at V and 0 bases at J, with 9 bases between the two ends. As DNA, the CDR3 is TGTGCCAGCAGTTTCGGGGACACCTCCTACGAGCAGTACTTC. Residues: CASSFGDTSYEQYF. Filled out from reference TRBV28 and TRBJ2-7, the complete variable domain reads DVKVTQSSRYLVKRTGEKVFLECVQDMDHENMFWYRQDPGLGLRLIYFSYDVKMKEKGDIPEGYSVSREKKERFSLILESASTNQTSMYLCASSFGDTSYEQYFGPGTRLTVT.

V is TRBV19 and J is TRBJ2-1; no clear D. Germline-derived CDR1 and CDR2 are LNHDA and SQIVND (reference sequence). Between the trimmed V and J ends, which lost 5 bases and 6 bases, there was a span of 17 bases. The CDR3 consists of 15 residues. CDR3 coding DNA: TGTGCCAGTAGTTTATTCGGCGTTAGCAGCAATGAGCAGTTCTTC. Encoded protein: CASSLFGVSSNEQFF. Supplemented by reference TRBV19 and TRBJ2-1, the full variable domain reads DGGITQSPKYLFRKEGQNVTLSCEQNLNHDAMYWYRQDPGQGLRLIYYSQIVNDFQKGDIAEGYSVSREKKESFPLTVTSAQKNPTAFYLCASSLFGVSSNEQFFGPGTRLTVL.

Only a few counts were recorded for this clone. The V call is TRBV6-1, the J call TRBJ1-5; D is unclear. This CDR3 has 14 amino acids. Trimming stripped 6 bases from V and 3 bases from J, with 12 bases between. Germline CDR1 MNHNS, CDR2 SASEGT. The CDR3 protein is CASSGVSNNQPQHF. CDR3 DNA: TGTGCCAGCAGCGGAGTGAGTAACAATCAGCCCCAGCATTTT.

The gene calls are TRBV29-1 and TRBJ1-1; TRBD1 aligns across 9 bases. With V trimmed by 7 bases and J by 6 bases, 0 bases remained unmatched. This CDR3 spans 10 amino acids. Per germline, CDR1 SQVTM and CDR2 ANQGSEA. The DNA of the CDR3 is TGCAGCGGGACAGGGGCTGAAGCTTTCTTT. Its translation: CSGTGAEAFF.

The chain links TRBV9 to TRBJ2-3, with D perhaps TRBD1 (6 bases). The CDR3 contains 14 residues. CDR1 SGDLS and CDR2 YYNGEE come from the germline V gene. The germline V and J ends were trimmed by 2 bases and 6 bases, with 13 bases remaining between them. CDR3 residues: CASSVNLQGDTQYF. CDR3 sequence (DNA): TGTGCCAGCAGCGTCAACCTTCAGGGGGATACGCAGTATTTT. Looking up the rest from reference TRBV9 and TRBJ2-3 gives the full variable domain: DSGVTQTPKHLITATGQRVTLRCSPRSGDLSVYWYQQSLDQGLQFLIQYYNGEERAKGNILERFSAQQFPDLHSELNLSSLELGDSALYFCASSVNLQGDTQYFGPGTRLTVL.

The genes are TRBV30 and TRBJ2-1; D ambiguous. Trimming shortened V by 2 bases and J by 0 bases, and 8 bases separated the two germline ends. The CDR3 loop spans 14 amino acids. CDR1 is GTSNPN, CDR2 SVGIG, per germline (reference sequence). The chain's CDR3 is CAWSSVSSYNEQFF. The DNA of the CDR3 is TGTGCCTGGAGTTCGGTGAGCTCCTACAATGAGCAGTTCTTC.

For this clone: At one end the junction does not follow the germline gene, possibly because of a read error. The CDR3 sequence is CGSSRHTNTEAFF. The CDR3 bases are TGTGGCAGCAGTAGACACACCAACACTGAAGCTTTCTTT. The chain has TRBV6-4 and TRBJ1-1; D ambiguous. Per germline, CDR1 MRHNA and CDR2 SNTAGT. This CDR3 has 13 residues.

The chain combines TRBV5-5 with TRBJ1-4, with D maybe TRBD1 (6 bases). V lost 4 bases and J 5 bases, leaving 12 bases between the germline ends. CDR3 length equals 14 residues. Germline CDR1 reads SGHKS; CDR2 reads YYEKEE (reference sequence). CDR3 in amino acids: CASSRDKGNEKLFF. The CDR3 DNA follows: TGTGCCAGCAGCCGGGACAAAGGAAATGAAAAACTGTTTTTT.

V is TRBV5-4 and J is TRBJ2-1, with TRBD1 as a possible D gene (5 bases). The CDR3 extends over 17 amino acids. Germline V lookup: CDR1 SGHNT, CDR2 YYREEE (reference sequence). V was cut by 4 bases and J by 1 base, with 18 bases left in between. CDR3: CASSGKVGQGSYNEQFF. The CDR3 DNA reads TGTGCCAGCAGCGGCAAAGTAGGCCAGGGATCCTACAATGAGCAGTTCTTC.

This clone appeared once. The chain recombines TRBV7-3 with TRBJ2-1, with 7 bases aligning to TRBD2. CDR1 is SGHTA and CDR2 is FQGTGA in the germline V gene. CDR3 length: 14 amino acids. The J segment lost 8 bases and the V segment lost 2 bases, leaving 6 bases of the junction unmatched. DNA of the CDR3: TGTGCCAGCAGCTTAGGTTGGGGGGGTGATGAGCAGTTCTTC. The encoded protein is CASSLGWGGDEQFF.

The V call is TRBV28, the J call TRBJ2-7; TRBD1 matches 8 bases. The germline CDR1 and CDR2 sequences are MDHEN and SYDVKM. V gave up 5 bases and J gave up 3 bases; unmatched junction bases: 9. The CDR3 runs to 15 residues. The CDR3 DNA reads TGTGCCAGCAGTCCCCTGTCAGGGGGCCGCTACGAGCAGTACTTC. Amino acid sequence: CASSPLSGGRYEQYF. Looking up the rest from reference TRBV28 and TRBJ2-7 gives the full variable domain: DVKVTQSSRYLVKRTGEKVFLECVQDMDHENMFWYRQDPGLGLRLIYFSYDVKMKEKGDIPEGYSVSREKKERFSLILESASTNQTSMYLCASSPLSGGRYEQYFGPGTRLTVT.

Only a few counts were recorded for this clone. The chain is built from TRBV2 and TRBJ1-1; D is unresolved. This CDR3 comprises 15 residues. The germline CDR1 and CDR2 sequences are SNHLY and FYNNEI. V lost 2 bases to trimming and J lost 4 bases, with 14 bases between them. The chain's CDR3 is CASSEFIGLGTEAFF. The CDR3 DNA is TGTGCCAGCAGTGAATTTATCGGGTTGGGCACTGAAGCTTTCTTT.

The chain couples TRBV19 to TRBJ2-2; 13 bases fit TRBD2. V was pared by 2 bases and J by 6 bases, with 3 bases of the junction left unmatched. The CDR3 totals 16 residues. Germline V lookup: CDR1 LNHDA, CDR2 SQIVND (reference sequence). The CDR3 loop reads CASSISGLAGSGELFF. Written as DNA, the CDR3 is TGTGCCAGTAGTATATCGGGACTAGCGGGATCCGGGGAGCTGTTTTTT.

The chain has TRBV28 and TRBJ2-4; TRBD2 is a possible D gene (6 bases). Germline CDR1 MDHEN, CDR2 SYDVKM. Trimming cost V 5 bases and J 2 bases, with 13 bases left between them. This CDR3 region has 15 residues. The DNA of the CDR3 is TGTGCCAGCAGTAAACCTCGGGAGTCCAAAAACATTCAGTACTTC. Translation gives CASSKPRESKNIQYF.

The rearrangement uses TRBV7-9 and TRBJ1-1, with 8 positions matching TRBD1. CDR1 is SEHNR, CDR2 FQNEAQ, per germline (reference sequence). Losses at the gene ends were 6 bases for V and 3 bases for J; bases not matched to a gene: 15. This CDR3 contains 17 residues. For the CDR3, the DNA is TGTGCCAGCAGTCAACTGCCCCGACAGGGGAGGGACACTGAAGCTTTCTTT. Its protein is CASSQLPRQGRDTEAFF.

The CDR3 bases are TGTGCCACCAGCCAGACAGCGAATCAGCCCCAGCATTTT. As protein: CATSQTANQPQHF. The chain combines TRBV15 with TRBJ1-5; D perhaps matches TRBD1 (5 bases). CDR3 length: 13 amino acids. The germline gives CDR1 LNHNV, CDR2 YYDKDF (reference sequence). V lost 5 bases and J lost 4, with 9 bases in between.

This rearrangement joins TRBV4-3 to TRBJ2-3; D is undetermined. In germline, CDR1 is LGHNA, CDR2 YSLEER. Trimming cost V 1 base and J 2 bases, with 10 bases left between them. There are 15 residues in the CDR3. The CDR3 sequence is CASSQGQQYTDTQYF. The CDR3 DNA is TGCGCCAGCAGCCAAGGACAACAGTACACAGATACGCAGTATTTT.

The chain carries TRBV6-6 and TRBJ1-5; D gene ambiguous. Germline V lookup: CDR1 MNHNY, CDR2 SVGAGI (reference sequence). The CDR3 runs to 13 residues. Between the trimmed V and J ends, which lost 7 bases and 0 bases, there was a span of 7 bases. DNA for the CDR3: TGTGCCAGCACACTACCTAGCAATCAGCCCCAGCATTTT. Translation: CASTLPSNQPQHF.

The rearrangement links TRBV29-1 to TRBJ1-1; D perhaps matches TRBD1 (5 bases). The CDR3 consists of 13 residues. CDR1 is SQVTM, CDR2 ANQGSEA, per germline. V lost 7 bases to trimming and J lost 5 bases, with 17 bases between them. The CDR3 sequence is CSAAKRQITEAFF. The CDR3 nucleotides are TGCAGCGCAGCTAAAAGACAGATTACTGAAGCTTTCTTT.

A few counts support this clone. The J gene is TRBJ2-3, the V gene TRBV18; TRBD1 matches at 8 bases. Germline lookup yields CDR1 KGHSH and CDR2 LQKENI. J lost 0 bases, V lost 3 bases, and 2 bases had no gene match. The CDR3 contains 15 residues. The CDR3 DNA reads TGTGCCAGCTCACCTGACAGGGGAAGCACAGATACGCAGTATTTT. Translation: CASSPDRGSTDTQYF.

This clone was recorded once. The CDR3 DNA reads TGTGCCAGCAGCCAAATGGGACAGGAGCAAGAGACCCAGTACTTC. Translated, it gives CASSQMGQEQETQYF. V gene TRBV11-1 combines with J gene TRBJ2-5; 8 nucleotides match TRBD1. The CDR3 covers 15 residues. Germline CDR1 is SGHAT and CDR2 is FQDESV (reference sequence). V trimming: 5 bases; J trimming: 2 bases; junction bases outside the gene matches: 7.